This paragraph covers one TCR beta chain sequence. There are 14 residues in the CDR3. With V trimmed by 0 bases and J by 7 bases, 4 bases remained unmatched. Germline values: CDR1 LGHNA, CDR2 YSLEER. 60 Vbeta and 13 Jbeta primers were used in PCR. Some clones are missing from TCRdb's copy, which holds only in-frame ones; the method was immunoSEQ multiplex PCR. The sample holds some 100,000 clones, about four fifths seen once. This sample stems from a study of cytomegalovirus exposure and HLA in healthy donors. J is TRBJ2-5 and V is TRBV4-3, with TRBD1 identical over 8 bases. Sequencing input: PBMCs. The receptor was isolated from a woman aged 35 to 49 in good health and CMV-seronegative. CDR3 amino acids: CASSQDRGHVTQYF. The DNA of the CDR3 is TGCGCCAGCAGCCAAGACAGGGGGCATGTGACCCAGTACTTC.